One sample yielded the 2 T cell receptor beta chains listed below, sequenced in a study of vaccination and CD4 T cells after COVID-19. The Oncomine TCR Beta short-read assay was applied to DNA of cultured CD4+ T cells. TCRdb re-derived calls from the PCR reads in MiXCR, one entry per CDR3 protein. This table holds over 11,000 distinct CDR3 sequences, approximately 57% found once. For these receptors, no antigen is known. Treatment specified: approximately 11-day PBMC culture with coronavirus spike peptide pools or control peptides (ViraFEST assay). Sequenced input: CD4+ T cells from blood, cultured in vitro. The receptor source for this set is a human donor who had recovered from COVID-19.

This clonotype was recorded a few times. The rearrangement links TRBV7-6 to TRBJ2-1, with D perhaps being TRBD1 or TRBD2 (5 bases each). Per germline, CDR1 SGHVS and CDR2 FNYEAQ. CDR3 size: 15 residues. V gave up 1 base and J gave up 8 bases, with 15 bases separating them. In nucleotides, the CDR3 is TGTGCCAGCAGCTTAGGTAGGACAACCGGGGATGAGCAGTTCTTC. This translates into CASSLGRTTGDEQFF.

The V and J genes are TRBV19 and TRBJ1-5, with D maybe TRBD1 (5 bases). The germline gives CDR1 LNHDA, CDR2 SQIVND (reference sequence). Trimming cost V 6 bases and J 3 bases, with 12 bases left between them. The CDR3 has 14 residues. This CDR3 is CASRRGSNNQPQHF. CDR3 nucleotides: TGTGCCAGTAGGCGGGGGTCCAACAATCAGCCCCAGCATTTT.